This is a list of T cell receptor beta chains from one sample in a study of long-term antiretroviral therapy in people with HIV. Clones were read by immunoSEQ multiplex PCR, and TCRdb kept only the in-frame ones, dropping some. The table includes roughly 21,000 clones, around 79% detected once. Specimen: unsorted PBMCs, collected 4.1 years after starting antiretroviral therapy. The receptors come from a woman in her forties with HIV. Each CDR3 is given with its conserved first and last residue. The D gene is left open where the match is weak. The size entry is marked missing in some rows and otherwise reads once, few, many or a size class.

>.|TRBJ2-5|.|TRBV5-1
TGCGCCAGCGGGGAGGTTGCCCAAGAGACCCAGTACTTC
CASGEVAQETQYF
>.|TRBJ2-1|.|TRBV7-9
TGTGCCAGCGGACTTGCGGATGAGCAGTTCTTC
CASGLADEQFF
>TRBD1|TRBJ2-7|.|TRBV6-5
TGTGCCAGCAGTAAATCGACAGGGTCCTACGAGCAGTACTTC
CASSKSTGSYEQYF
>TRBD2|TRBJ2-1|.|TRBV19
TGTGCCAGTAAGGCCCCGGGACTAGCGTTCCATGAGCAGTTCTTC
CASKAPGLAFHEQFF
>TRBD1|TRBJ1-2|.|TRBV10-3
TGTGCCATCAGTGAGGCGTCAGGGGGTGGCTATGGCTACACCTTC
CAISEASGGGYGYTF
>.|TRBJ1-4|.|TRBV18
TGTGCCAGCTCACCAGGGGCCCAAGCCTTTAATGAAAAACTGTTTTTT
CASSPGAQAFNEKLFF
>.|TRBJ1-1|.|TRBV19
TGTGCCAGTAGCTACGGGACGGAGAACACTGAAGCTTTCTTT
CASSYGTENTEAFF
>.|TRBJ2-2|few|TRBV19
TGTGCCACCTCTCGTTGGTACACCGGGGAGCTGTTTTTT
CATSRWYTGELFF
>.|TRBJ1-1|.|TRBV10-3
TGTGCCATCAGTGAGGATGAGGTCACTGAAGCTTTCTTT
CAISEDEVTEAFF
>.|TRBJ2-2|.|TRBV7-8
TGTGCCAGCACTCTCGGGACGGCGAACACCGGGGAGCTGTTTTTT
CASTLGTANTGELFF
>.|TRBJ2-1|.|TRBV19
TGTGCCAGTAGTATGGGTGGTGATGAGCAGTTCTTC
CASSMGGDEQFF
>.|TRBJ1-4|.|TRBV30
TGTGCCTGGAGTATACTTTTTAATGAAAAACTGTTTTTT
CAWSILFNEKLFF
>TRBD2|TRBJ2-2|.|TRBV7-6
TGTGCCAGCTCGACTCGGACTAGCGGGAGCACCGGGGAGCTGTTTTTT
CASSTRTSGSTGELFF
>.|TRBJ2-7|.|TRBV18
TGTGCCAGCTCACCAATACAGACCTACGAGCAGTACTTC
CASSPIQTYEQYF
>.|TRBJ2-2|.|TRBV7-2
TGTGCCAGCAGCCGGGTTGGAACGAACACCGGGGAGCTGTTTTTT
CASSRVGTNTGELFF
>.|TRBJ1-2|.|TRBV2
TGTGCCAGCAGTGAAAGTACGGGAAGGGCGGTTCTCTATGGCTACACCTTC
CASSESTGRAVLYGYTF
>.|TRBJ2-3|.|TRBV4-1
TGCGCCAGCAGCCAAGATCTTGAGGGAGACCTAGATACACAGTATTTT
CASSQDLEGDLDTQYF
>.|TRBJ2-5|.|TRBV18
TGTGCCAGCTCAATAAACAGTGGGGAACAAGAGACCCAGTACTTC
CASSINSGEQETQYF
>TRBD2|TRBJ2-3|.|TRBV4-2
TGTGCCAGCAGCCAAGATTTGCTAGCGGGGGGGCGGGGAGATACGCAGTATTTT
CASSQDLLAGGRGDTQYF
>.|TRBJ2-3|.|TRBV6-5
TGTGCCAGCAGTCAGACAGTTAGGCTAACAGATACGCAGTATTTT
CASSQTVRLTDTQYF
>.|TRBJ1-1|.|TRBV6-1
TGTGCCAGCAGTGATGTCTGGGGAACCACTGAAGCTTTCTTT
CASSDVWGTTEAFF
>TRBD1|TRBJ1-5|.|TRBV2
TGTGCCAGCAGTGACCCGGGACAGGGCTGGGATAGCAATCAGCCCCAGCATTTT
CASSDPGQGWDSNQPQHF
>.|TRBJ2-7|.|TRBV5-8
TGTGCCAGCAGCCCGGACGGCGATCGGTACGAGCAGTACTTC
CASSPDGDRYEQYF
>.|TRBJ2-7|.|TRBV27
TGTGCCAGCAGTGGTGGGAGGGGGTACGAGCAGTACTTC
CASSGGRGYEQYF
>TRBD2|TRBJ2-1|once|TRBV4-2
TGTGCCAGCAGCCAAACTAGCGGTCCCTACAATGAGCAGTTCTTC
CASSQTSGPYNEQFF
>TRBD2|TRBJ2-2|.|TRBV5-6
TGTGCCAGCAGCTTGGCGACTAGCGGGAGTTTAGGCGGGGAGCTGTTTTTT
CASSLATSGSLGGELFF
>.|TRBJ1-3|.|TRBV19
TGTGCCAGTAGTATGGCCGGGGGATACACCATATATTTT
CASSMAGGYTIYF
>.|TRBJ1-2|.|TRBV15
TGTGCCACCAGCAGAGATCGAGTTAACGCAGCCTACTATGGCTACACCTTC
CATSRDRVNAAYYGYTF
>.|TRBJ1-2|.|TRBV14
TGTGCCAGCAGCCAAGGTTCAAGGAACTATGGCTACACCTTC
CASSQGSRNYGYTF
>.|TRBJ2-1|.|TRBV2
TGTGCCAGCAGTGAGTACAATGAGCAGTTCTTC
CASSEYNEQFF
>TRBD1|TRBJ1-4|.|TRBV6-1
TGTGCCAGCAGTGAACCGACAGGGGGTAATGAAAAACTGTTTTTT
CASSEPTGGNEKLFF
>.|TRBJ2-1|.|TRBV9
TGTGCCAGCAGCGTAGACAGCGGATGGGGCCTTGAGCAGTTCTTC
CASSVDSGWGLEQFF
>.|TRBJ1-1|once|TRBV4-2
TGTGCCAGCAGCCAAGAAGGAACAGCAGAAGCTTTCTTT
CASSQEGTAEAFF
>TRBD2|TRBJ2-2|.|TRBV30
TGTGCCGGGCCTTTTTCTAGCGGGAACACCGGGGAGCTGTTTTTT
CAGPFSSGNTGELFF
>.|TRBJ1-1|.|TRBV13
TGTGCCAGCAGCCTACAGTTGAACACTGAAGCTTTCTTT
CASSLQLNTEAFF
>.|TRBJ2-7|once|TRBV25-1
TGTGCCAGCAGTGAGGGGTCTCGGCACGAGCAGTACTTC
CASSEGSRHEQYF
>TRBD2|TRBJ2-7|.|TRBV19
TGTGCCAGTAGTTTTAGCGGGGGAGACGAGCAGTACTTC
CASSFSGGDEQYF
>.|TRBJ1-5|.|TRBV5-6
TGTGCCAGCAGCCCTGGGATACGCGGTAATCAGCCCCAGCATTTT
CASSPGIRGNQPQHF
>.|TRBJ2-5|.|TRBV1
TGCACCAGCAGCCAAGAGCTTCGAGCACGGGGGGGGGCCCAAGAGACCCAGTACTTC
CTSSQELRARGGAQETQYF
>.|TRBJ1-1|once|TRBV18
TGTGCCAGCTCACTGGACGAGAACACTGAAGCTTTCTTT
CASSLDENTEAFF
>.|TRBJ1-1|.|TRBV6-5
TGTGCCAGCAGCTACCGGGGTTTAACTGAAGCTTTCTTT
CASSYRGLTEAFF
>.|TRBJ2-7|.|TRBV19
TGTGCCAGTAGTTATGACAGGACCTACGAGCAGTACTTC
CASSYDRTYEQYF
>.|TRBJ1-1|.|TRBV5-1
TGCGCCAGCAGCTTCGAGCGACAGGCCTCGGAAGCTTTCTTT
CASSFERQASEAFF
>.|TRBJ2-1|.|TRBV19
TGTGCCAGTAGTATTCTAAGGGAGGAGTACAATGAGCAGTTCTTC
CASSILREEYNEQFF
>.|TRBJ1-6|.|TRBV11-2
TGTGCCAGCAGCTTACTGGCTACGGGGCCGGGGAATTCACCCCTCCACTTT
CASSLLATGPGNSPLHF
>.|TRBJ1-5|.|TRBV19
TGTGCCAGTAGTATAGTAGTTAGTGGTAAGGACAGCATCGGGACCTATAGCAATCAGCCCCAGCATTTT
CASSIVVSGKDSIGTYSNQPQHF
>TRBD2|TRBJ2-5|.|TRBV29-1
TGCAGCGTTCGCGATAGCGGGGGGGAGGAGACCCAGTACTTC
CSVRDSGGEETQYF
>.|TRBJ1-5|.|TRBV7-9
TGTGCCAGCAGCTCCGGGGTCTATAGCAATCAGCCCCAGCATTTT
CASSSGVYSNQPQHF
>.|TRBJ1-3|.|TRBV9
TGTGCCAGCAGCCGGGGGGACGGAAACACCATATATTTT
CASSRGDGNTIYF